What follows are 27 T cell receptor beta chains derived from one specimen sequenced in a study of technical replicates of blood from four donors. Assay: immunoSEQ multiplex PCR; the TCRdb copy retains only in-frame clones and omits some. This sample has 70,000 to 90,000 clones, with 90% to 95% found just once. The material sequenced was T cells isolated from PBMCs. These receptor sequences come from a human donor in good health.

The chain carries TRBV5-4 and TRBJ2-5, with TRBD1 matching over 8 bases. Germline trimming cut 4 bases from V and 5 bases from J; bases unmatched to any gene: 16. This CDR3 is built from 17 residues. The germline V gene has CDR1 SGHNT and CDR2 YYREEE (reference sequence). Here the CDR3 reads CASSRSGAGQGRETQYF. CDR3 bases: TGTGCCAGCAGCCGGTCCGGCGCCGGACAGGGTCGGGAGACCCAGTACTTC.

The chain has TRBV11-3 and TRBJ1-1; 8 positions match TRBD1. Germline CDR1 is SGHNT and CDR2 is YENEEA. Losses at the gene ends were 4 bases for V and 0 bases for J; bases not matched to a gene: 7. The CDR3 contains 16 residues. CDR3 sequence (DNA): TGTGCCAGCAGCTGGGTAGGGGACAGGTTGAACACTGAAGCTTTCTTT. Translation gives CASSWVGDRLNTEAFF.

The gene calls are TRBV7-8 and TRBJ2-5; D unresolved. V lost 0 bases and J 7 bases, leaving 15 bases between the germline ends. Per germline, CDR1 SGHVS and CDR2 FQNEAQ. This CDR3 has 15 residues. The CDR3, as DNA: TGTGCCAGCAGCTTAGCGAATCGGGTTTTATCGACCCAGTACTTC. It translates to CASSLANRVLSTQYF.

V and J are TRBV15 and TRBJ2-1, with 7 bases lining up with TRBD1. The CDR3 contains 12 residues. The germline V gene encodes CDR1 LNHNV and CDR2 YYDKDF (reference sequence). Unmatched junction bases numbered 4, after V lost 5 bases and J lost 9 bases. CDR3 DNA: TGTGCCACCAGCGAACAGGGGACTGAGCAGTTCTTC. Its protein product is CATSEQGTEQFF.

This clone was detected a few times. The CDR3 spells CASGEKRTTDTQYF. The CDR3 DNA sequence: TGCGCCAGCGGAGAAAAGCGGACCACAGATACGCAGTATTTT. The V and J genes are TRBV5-1 and TRBJ2-3, with a tentative D call TRBD2 (5 bases). The V end lost 7 bases, the J end lost 2 bases, and 14 bases lay between the germline ends. Germline CDR1 SGHRS, CDR2 YFSETQ. The CDR3 length is 14 residues.

CDR3 residues: CASRGGDRVTDTQYF. The DNA of the CDR3 is TGTGCCAGCAGGGGGGGGGACAGGGTGACAGATACGCAGTATTTT. The genes are TRBV6-1 and TRBJ2-3, with TRBD1 matching over 9 bases. The CDR3 extends over 15 amino acids. Germline V gene lookup returns CDR1 MNHNS and CDR2 SASEGT. Trimming removed 6 bases from V and 3 bases from J; junction bases left unmatched: 7.

The genes are TRBV5-1 and TRBJ2-3; 9 bases line up with TRBD1. Germline V gives CDR1 SGHRS, CDR2 YFSETQ. This CDR3 comprises 18 residues. V shed 4 bases and J 1 base; nucleotides not matched to a gene: 13. This CDR3 reads CASSLMGQGSRGTDTQYF. Written as DNA, the CDR3 is TGCGCCAGCAGCCTGATGGGACAGGGTAGTAGAGGCACAGATACGCAGTATTTT.

V is TRBV2 and J is TRBJ2-1; tentatively, D is TRBD2 (6 bases). Germline V gene data show CDR1 as SNHLY and CDR2 as FYNNEI. V lost 11 bases, J lost 0 bases, and 8 bases lay in between. The CDR3 covers 12 residues. CDR3 bases: TGTGCCCGGGGGAGCTCCTACAATGAGCAGTTCTTC. Its translation is CARGSSYNEQFF.

This clone occurred once. The chain couples TRBV5-1 to TRBJ2-7, with 7 bases matching TRBD2. Trimming removed 5 bases from V and 6 bases from J; junction bases left unmatched: 2. The CDR3 totals 11 residues. Germline V gene sequence: CDR1 SGHRS, CDR2 YFSETQ. The CDR3 DNA reads as TGCGCCAGCAGGGGACTATCCGAGCAGTACTTC. Its protein product is CASRGLSEQYF.

The rearrangement uses TRBV9 and TRBJ1-2, with TRBD1 matching over 8 bases. Germline lookup yields CDR1 SGDLS and CDR2 YYNGEE. CDR3 length: 14 amino acids. Unmatched junction bases numbered 8, after V lost 4 bases and J lost 6 bases. The CDR3 sequence: CASSTPGQANGYTF. The CDR3 bases are TGTGCCAGCAGCACCCCGGGACAGGCTAATGGCTACACCTTC.

V usage is TRBV10-1 and J usage is TRBJ2-7; TRBD2 agrees at 7 bases. V was clipped by 3 bases and J by 1 base; unmatched bases: 9. This CDR3 is 16 amino acids long. The germline V gene has CDR1 WNHNN and CDR2 SYGVQD (reference sequence). Written as DNA, the CDR3 is TGCGCCAGCAGTGAAGTGAAAACTAGCGTTTCCTACGAGCAGTACTTC. It specifies CASSEVKTSVSYEQYF.

This clone showed up just once. The chain couples TRBV5-4 to TRBJ2-7; 10 bases map to TRBD1. Germline V gene data show CDR1 as SGHNT and CDR2 as YYREEE (reference sequence). J was trimmed by 6 bases and V by 0 bases; bases with no gene match: 9. This CDR3 is 16 amino acids long. The CDR3 protein is CASSLDMATGGGEQYF. The CDR3 DNA follows: TGTGCCAGCAGCTTGGACATGGCGACAGGGGGCGGCGAGCAGTACTTC.

The rearrangement links TRBV5-1 to TRBJ2-2, with D maybe TRBD2 (7 bases). The CDR3 has 14 residues. Trimming took off 9 bases at V and 4 bases at J, with 16 bases between the two ends. Germline V CDR1 and CDR2: SGHRS, YFSETQ. The CDR3 sequence is CATQRDTTTGELFF. CDR3 DNA sequence: TGCGCCACCCAGCGGGACACGACCACCGGGGAGCTGTTTTTT.

The V and J genes are TRBV2 and TRBJ2-4; D is perhaps TRBD2 (6 bases). The CDR3 length is 15 residues. The germline gives CDR1 SNHLY, CDR2 FYNNEI. Between the trimmed V and J ends, which lost 4 bases and 0 bases, there was a span of 10 bases. CDR3 region: CASSGGVIAKNIQYF. CDR3 in DNA: TGTGCCAGCAGTGGGGGGGTTATAGCCAAAAACATTCAGTACTTC.

V and J are TRBV19 and TRBJ1-5, with a possible D match to TRBD1 (6 bases). V was cut by 4 bases and J by 0 bases, with 28 bases left in between. Germline V CDR1 and CDR2: LNHDA, SQIVND (reference sequence). CDR3 length: 21 amino acids. CDR3 DNA sequence: TGTGCCAGTAGTAACCGTCGGCCAAACTGGGGGCAGGATAATAGCAATCAGCCCCAGCATTTT. Translated, it gives CASSNRRPNWGQDNSNQPQHF. Drawing the rest from reference TRBV19 and TRBJ1-5, the complete variable domain is DGGITQSPKYLFRKEGQNVTLSCEQNLNHDAMYWYRQDPGQGLRLIYYSQIVNDFQKGDIAEGYSVSREKKESFPLTVTSAQKNPTAFYLCASSNRRPNWGQDNSNQPQHFGDGTRLSIL.

The chain carries TRBV19 and TRBJ1-1, with 8 nucleotides matching TRBD1. With 3 bases clipped from V and 6 bases from J, the junction kept 6 bases outside the gene matches. The germline CDR1 and CDR2 sequences are LNHDA and SQIVND (reference sequence). The CDR3 has 14 residues. CDR3 sequence reads: CASSMDRVVSEAFF. CDR3 bases: TGTGCCAGTAGTATGGACAGGGTAGTCTCTGAAGCTTTCTTT. Filled out from reference TRBV19 and TRBJ1-1, the complete variable domain reads DGGITQSPKYLFRKEGQNVTLSCEQNLNHDAMYWYRQDPGQGLRLIYYSQIVNDFQKGDIAEGYSVSREKKESFPLTVTSAQKNPTAFYLCASSMDRVVSEAFFGQGTRLTVV.

The V and J genes are TRBV4-2 and TRBJ2-6, with 8 bases that match TRBD1. The junction had 5 bases not matched to a gene; V was cut back by 1 base and J by 0 bases. Looked up from germline, CDR1 is LGHNA and CDR2 is YNFKEQ. This CDR3 is 18 amino acids long. CDR3 nucleotide sequence: TGTGCCAGCAGCCAAGTGACAGGGGCCTCCTCTGGGGCCAACGTCCTGACTTTC. As protein: CASSQVTGASSGANVLTF.

V usage is TRBV7-9 and J usage is TRBJ1-1; D might be TRBD1 (6 bases). The CDR3 has 16 residues. V lost 8 bases and J lost 2, with 21 bases in between. The germline CDR1 and CDR2 sequences are SEHNR and FQNEAQ (reference sequence). CDR3 nucleotides: TGTGCCAGCGATGGAGGAGTTGGGGGACAAAACACTGAAGCTTTCTTT. Translation gives CASDGGVGGQNTEAFF.

This chain joins TRBV18 and TRBJ1-1; tentatively, D is TRBD1 (5 bases). Germline V gene lookup returns CDR1 KGHSH and CDR2 LQKENI. This CDR3 is built from 12 residues. V lost 3 bases and J 8 bases, leaving 10 bases between the germline ends. CDR3 bases: TGTGCCAGCTCACCTTCAGGGAGGGAAGCTTTCTTT. It is translated as CASSPSGREAFF.

The chain recombines TRBV27 with TRBJ2-5; 9 nucleotides agree with TRBD1. The ends lost 5 bases at V and 5 bases at J; junction bases unmatched: 9. CDR3 length: 15 amino acids. CDR1 is MNHEY and CDR2 is SMNVEV in the germline V gene (reference sequence). The CDR3 DNA sequence: TGTGCCAGCAGTCCATACAGGGGGCCGGAGGAGACCCAGTACTTC. It yields the protein CASSPYRGPEETQYF.

V gene TRBV11-2 combines with J gene TRBJ2-1; the D gene is possibly TRBD2 (5 bases). Per germline, CDR1 SGHAT and CDR2 FQNNGV. The CDR3 spans 15 residues. With 3 bases removed from V and 8 bases from J, the gap between germline ends came to 17 bases. As DNA, the CDR3 is TGTGCCAGCAGCTTTAATATCGGGGTCTCGTATGAGCAGTTCTTC. Amino acid sequence: CASSFNIGVSYEQFF.

The chain employs TRBV7-3 and TRBJ2-7, with 7 bases aligning to TRBD1. The CDR3 extends over 13 amino acids. The germline gives CDR1 SGHTA, CDR2 FQGTGA. With 0 bases clipped from V and 5 bases from J, the junction kept 1 base outside the gene matches. The CDR3, as DNA: TGTGCCAGCAGCTTAACCGGGACAGACGAGCAGTACTTC. This gives the protein CASSLTGTDEQYF. The full variable domain, its missing parts supplied by reference TRBV7-3 and TRBJ2-7, is GAGVSQTPSNKVTEKGKYVELRCDPISGHTALYWYRQSLGQGPEFLIYFQGTGAADDSGLPNDRFFAVRPEGSVSTLKIQRTERGDSAVYLCASSLTGTDEQYFGPGTRLTVT.

In DNA, the CDR3 is TGTGCCAGCAGCTTATGGGGGGGAATCAACGAGCAGTACTTC. Protein sequence: CASSLWGGINEQYF. The gene calls are TRBV5-4 and TRBJ2-7, with 7 positions matching TRBD2. The CDR3 loop spans 14 amino acids. Germline CDR1 is SGHNT and CDR2 is YYREEE (reference sequence). The V gene end was trimmed by 2 bases and the J gene end by 5 bases; junction bases not matched to a gene: 7.

The V gene is TRBV6-1, the J gene TRBJ2-4; D is possibly TRBD1 (6 bases). This CDR3 is 13 amino acids long. Germline V gene lookup returns CDR1 MNHNS and CDR2 SASEGT. Trimming stripped 6 bases from V and 6 bases from J, with 12 bases between. CDR3 amino acids: CASSRTGLNIQYF. The CDR3 region has the DNA TGTGCCAGCAGCAGAACAGGGTTAAACATTCAGTACTTC.

This chain connects TRBV4-1 to TRBJ2-6; 8 bases map to TRBD1. The CDR3 loop spans 21 amino acids. Germline-derived CDR1 and CDR2 are MGHRA and YSYEKL. Trimming removed 8 bases from V and 0 bases from J; junction bases left unmatched: 21. CDR3 bases: TGCGCCAGCCTCGATCGTTTCAGGGGGCCTCCAAAAGGCTCTGGGGCCAACGTCCTGACTTTC. Translating it yields CASLDRFRGPPKGSGANVLTF.

This clone was observed a few times. The V call is TRBV13, the J call TRBJ1-1, with no clear D. V dropped 1 base and J dropped 1 base, with 10 bases sitting between them. This CDR3 contains 15 residues. Germline assignment: CDR1 PRHDT and CDR2 FYEKMQ (reference sequence). The CDR3 sequence is CASSLARSGNTEAFF. The CDR3 coding sequence is TGTGCCAGCAGCTTAGCCCGGTCGGGGAACACTGAAGCTTTCTTT.

This clone was observed once. The chain has TRBV18 and TRBJ1-1; 10 bases match TRBD1. CDR3 length equals 15 residues. J was trimmed by 3 bases and V by 1 base; bases with no gene match: 2. Germline lookup yields CDR1 KGHSH and CDR2 LQKENI. The CDR3 sequence: CASSPRTGGYTEAFF. In nucleotides, the CDR3 is TGTGCCAGCTCACCACGGACAGGGGGTTACACTGAAGCTTTCTTT.